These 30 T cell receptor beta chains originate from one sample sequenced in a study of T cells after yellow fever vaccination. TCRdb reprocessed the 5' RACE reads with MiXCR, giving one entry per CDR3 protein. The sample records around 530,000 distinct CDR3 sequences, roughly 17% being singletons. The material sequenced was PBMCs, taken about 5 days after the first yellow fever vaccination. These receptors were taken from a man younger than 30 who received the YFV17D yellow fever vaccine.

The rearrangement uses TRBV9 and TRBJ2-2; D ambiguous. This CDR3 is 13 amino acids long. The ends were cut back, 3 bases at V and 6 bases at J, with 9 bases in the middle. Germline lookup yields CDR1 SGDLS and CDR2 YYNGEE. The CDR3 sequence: CASSARRPGELFF. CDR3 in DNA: TGTGCCAGCAGCGCCAGGCGGCCCGGGGAGCTGTTTTTT.

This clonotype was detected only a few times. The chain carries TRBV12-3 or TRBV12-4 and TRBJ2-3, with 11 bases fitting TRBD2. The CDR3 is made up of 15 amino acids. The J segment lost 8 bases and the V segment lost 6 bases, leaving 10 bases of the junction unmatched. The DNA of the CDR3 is TGTGCCAGCAGACATAGCGGGGGGGTGGGAGGTACGCAGTATTTT. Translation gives CASRHSGGVGGTQYF.

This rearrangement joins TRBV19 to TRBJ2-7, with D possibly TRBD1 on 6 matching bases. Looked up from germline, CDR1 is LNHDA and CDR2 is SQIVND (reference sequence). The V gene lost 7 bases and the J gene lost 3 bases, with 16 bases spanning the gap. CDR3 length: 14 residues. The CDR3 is CASKDRAGDYEQYF. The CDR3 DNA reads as TGTGCCAGTAAGGACAGAGCTGGAGACTACGAGCAGTACTTC.

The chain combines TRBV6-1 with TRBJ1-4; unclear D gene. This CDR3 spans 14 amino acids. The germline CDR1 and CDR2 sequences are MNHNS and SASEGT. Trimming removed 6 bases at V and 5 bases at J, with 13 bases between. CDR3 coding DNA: TGTGCCAGCAGGGTTCCAGACATAAATGAAAAACTGTTTTTT. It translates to CASRVPDINEKLFF.

CDR3 in DNA: TGTGCCAGCAGCGGCCAGGGTTCATGGAATTCACCCCTCCACTTT. This codes for CASSGQGSWNSPLHF. V usage is TRBV9 and J usage is TRBJ1-6; perhaps TRBD1 as D (5 bases). The CDR3 is 15 residues long. Germline-derived CDR1 and CDR2 are SGDLS and YYNGEE. The V end was cut by 3 bases, the J end by 7 bases, with 14 bases between.

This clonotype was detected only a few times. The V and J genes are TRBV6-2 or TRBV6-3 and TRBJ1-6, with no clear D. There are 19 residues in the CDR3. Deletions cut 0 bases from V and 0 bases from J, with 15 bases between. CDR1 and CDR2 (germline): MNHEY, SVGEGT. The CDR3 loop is CASSYSGRRTSSYNSPLHF. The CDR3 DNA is TGTGCCAGCAGTTACTCTGGGAGGCGGACTAGCTCCTATAATTCACCCCTCCACTTT.

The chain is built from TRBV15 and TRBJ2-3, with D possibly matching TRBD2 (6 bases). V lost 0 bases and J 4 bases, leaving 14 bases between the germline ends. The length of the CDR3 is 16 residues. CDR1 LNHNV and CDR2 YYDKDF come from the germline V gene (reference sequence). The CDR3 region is CATSRDFGSPADTQYF. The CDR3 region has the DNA TGTGCCACCAGCAGAGACTTCGGGAGTCCGGCAGATACGCAGTATTTT.

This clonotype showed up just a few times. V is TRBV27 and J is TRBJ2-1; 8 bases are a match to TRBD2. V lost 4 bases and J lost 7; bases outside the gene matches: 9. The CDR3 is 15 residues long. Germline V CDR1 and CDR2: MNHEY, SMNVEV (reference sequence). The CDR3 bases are TGTGCCAGCAGTTCGATCGGGGGGGCTGGAAATGAGCAGTTCTTC. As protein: CASSSIGGAGNEQFF.

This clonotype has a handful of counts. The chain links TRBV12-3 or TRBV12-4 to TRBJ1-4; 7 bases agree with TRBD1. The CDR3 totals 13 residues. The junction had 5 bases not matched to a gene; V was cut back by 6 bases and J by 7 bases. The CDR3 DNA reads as TGTGCCAGCAGCTACAACAGGGGTGAAAAACTGTTTTTT. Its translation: CASSYNRGEKLFF.

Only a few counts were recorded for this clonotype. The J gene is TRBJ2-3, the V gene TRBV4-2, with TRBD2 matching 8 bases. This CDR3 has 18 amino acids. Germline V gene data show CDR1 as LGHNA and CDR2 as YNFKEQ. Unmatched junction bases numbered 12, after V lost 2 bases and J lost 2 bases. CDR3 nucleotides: TGTGCCAGCAGCCAACCCGCGGGGGGCCTAATTACCACAGATACGCAGTATTTT. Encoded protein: CASSQPAGGLITTDTQYF.

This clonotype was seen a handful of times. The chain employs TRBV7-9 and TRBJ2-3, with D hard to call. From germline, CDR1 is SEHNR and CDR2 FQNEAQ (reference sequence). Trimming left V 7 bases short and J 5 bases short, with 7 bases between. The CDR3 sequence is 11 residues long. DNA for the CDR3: TGTGCCAGCACGACACAAGATACGCAGTATTTT. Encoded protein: CASTTQDTQYF.

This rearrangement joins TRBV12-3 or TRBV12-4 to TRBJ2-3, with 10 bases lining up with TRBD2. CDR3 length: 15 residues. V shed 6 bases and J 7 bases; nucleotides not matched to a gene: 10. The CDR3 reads CASSAISGGRNTQYF. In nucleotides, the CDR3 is TGTGCCAGCAGCGCGATTAGCGGGGGGCGCAATACGCAGTATTTT.

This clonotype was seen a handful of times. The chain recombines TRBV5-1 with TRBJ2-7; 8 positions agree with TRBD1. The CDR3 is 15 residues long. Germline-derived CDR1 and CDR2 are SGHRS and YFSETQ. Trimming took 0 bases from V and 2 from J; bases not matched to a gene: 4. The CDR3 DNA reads TGCGCCAGCAGCTTGGGGCAGGGGGCCGCCTACGAGCAGTACTTC. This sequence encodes CASSLGQGAAYEQYF.

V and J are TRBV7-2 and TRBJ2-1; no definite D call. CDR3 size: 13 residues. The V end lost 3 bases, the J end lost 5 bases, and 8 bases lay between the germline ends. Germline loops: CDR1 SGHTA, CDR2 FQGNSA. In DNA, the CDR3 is TGTGCCAGCAGCTTGATTGAGGACAATGAGCAGTTCTTC. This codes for CASSLIEDNEQFF.

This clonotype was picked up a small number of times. Written as DNA, the CDR3 is TGTGCCAGCAGCCCAAGACAGAAAGAGACCCAGTACTTC. This gives the protein CASSPRQKETQYF. The rearrangement links TRBV18 to TRBJ2-5, with a possible D match to TRBD1 (5 bases). V lost 8 bases to trimming and J lost 3 bases, with 13 bases between them. CDR1 and CDR2 from the germline V gene are KGHSH and LQKENI. The CDR3 is made up of 13 amino acids.

The CDR3 DNA sequence: TGCAGCGTTGAAGATCTAGGGGTTAGTGAGACCCAGTACTTC. Residues: CSVEDLGVSETQYF. This chain links TRBV29-1 with TRBJ2-5; perhaps TRBD1 as D (5 bases). The V and J ends lost 0 bases and 5 bases respectively, with 13 bases between them. The CDR3 extends over 14 amino acids. Germline CDR1 SQVTM, CDR2 ANQGSEA.

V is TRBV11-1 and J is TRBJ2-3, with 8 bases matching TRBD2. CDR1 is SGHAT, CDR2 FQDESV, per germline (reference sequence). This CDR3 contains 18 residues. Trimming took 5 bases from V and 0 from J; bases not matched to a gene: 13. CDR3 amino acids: CASSPAGTSHPSTDTQYF. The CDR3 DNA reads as TGTGCCAGCAGCCCAGCCGGGACTAGTCACCCTAGCACAGATACGCAGTATTTT.

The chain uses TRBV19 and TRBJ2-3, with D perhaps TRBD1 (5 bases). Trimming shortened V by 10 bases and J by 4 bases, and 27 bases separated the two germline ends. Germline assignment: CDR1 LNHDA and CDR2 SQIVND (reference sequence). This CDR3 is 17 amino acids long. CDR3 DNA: TGTGCCACCGCTAAGGGGAACGGACCGCGGTCCTCAGATACGCAGTATTTT. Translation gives CATAKGNGPRSSDTQYF.

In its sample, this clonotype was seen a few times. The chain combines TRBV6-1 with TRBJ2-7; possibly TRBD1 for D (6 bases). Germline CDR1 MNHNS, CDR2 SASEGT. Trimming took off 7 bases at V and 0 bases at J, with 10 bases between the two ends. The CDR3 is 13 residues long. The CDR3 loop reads CASMQGSSYEQYV. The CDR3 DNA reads TGTGCCAGCATGCAGGGGAGCTCCTACGAGCAGTACGTC.

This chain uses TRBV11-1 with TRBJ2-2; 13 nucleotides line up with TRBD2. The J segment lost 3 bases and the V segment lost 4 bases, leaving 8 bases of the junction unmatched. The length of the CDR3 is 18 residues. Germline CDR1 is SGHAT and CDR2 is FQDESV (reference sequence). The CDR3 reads CASSSTSGGLTDTGELFF. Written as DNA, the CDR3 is TGTGCCAGCAGCTCGACTAGCGGGGGGCTCACGGACACCGGGGAGCTGTTTTTT.

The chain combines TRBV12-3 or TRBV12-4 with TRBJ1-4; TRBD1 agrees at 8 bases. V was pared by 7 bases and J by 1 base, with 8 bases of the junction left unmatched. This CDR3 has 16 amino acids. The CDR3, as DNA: TGTGCCAGCACCTCAGGGGGCATAAGAACTAATGAAAAACTGTTTTTT. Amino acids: CASTSGGIRTNEKLFF.

In nucleotides, the CDR3 is TGTGCCAGCAGCCCAAATCCGGAGACCCAGTACTTC. Protein: CASSPNPETQYF. This sequence joins TRBV7-8 and TRBJ2-5; no firm D call. The V end lost 5 bases, the J end lost 5 bases, and 9 bases lay between the germline ends. This CDR3 is 12 amino acids long. Germline CDR1 is SGHVS and CDR2 is FQNEAQ.

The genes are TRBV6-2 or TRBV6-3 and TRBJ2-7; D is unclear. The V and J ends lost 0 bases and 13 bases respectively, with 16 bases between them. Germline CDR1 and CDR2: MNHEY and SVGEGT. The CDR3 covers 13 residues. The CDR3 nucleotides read TGTGCCAGCAGTTACTCACTCGAGGCCGGCGGATACTTC. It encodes CASSYSLEAGGYF.

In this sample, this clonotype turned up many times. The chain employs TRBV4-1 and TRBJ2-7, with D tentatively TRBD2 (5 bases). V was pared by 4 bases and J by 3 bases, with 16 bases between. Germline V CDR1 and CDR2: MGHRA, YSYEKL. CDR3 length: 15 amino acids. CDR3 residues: CASSRTGQEDYEQYF. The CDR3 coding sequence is TGCGCCAGCAGCCGCACTGGGCAGGAGGACTACGAGCAGTACTTC.

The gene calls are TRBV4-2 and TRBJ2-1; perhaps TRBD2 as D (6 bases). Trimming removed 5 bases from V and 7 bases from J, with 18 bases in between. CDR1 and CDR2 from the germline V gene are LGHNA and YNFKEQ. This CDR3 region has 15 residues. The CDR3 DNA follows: TGTGCCAGCAGCACCTCCTCGGGCGGGGCGAATGAGCAGTTCTTC. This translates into CASSTSSGGANEQFF.

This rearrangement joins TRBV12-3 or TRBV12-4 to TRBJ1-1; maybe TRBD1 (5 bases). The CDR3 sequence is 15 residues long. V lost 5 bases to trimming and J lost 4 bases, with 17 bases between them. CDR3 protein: CASSPGGSQGTEAFF. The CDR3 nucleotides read TGTGCCAGCAGTCCCGGGGGATCCCAAGGCACTGAAGCTTTCTTT.

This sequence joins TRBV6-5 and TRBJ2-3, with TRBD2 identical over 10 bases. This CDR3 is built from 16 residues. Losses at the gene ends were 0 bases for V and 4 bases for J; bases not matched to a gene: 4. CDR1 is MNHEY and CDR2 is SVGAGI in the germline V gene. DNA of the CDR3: TGTGCCAGCAGTTACTCGGTAGCGGGGGGACCAGATACGCAGTATTTT. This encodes CASSYSVAGGPDTQYF.

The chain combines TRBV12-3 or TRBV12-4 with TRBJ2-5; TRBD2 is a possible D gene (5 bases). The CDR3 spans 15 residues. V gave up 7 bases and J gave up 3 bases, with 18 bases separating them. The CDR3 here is CASTYQDSWEETQYF. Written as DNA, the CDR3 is TGTGCCAGCACCTACCAGGACTCCTGGGAAGAGACCCAGTACTTC.

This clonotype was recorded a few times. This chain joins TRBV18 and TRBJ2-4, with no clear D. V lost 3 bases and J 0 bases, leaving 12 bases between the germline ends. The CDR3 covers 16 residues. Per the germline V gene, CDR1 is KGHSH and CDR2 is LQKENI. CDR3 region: CASSPRPILAKNIQYF. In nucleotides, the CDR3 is TGTGCCAGCTCACCCAGACCCATACTAGCCAAAAACATTCAGTACTTC. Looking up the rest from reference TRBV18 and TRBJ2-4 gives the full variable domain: NAGVMQNPRHLVRRRGQEARLRCSPMKGHSHVYWYRQLPEEGLKFMVYLQKENIIDESGMPKERFSAEFPKEGPSILRIQQVVRGDSAAYFCASSPRPILAKNIQYFGAGTRLSVL.

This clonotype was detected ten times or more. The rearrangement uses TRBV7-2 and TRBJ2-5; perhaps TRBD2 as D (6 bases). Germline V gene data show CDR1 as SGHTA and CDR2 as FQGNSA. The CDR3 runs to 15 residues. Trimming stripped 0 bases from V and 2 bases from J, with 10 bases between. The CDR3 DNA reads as TGTGCCAGCAGCTTAGCCCCTGGGGGGCAAGAGACCCAGTACTTC. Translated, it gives CASSLAPGGQETQYF.